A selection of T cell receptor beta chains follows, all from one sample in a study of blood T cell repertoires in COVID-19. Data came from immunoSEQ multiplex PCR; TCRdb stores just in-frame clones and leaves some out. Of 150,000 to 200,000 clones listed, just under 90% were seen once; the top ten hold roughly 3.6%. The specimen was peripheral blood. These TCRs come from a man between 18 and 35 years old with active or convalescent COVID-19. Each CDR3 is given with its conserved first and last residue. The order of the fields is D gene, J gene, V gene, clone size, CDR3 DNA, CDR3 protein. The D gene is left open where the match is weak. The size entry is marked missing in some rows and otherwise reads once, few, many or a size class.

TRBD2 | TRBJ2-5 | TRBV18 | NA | TGTGCCAGCTCACCGAATAGCGGGAGCTGGGAGACCCAGTACTTC | CASSPNSGSWETQYF
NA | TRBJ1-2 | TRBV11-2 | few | TGTGCCAGCAGTCTAACCTATGGCTACACCTTC | CASSLTYGYTF
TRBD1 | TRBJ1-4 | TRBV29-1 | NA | TGCAGCGTACCGGGACAGGGGAGAGAAAAACTGTTTTTT | CSVPGQGREKLFF
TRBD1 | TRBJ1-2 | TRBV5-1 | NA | TGCGCCAGCAGCTTGGACCCCCCGTATGTAGGCAGGGGGCTCAACTATGGCTACACCTTC | CASSLDPPYVGRGLNYGYTF
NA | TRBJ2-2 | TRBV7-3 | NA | TGTGCCAGCAGCCTCTGGGGGGCCGGGGAGCTGTTTTTT | CASSLWGAGELFF
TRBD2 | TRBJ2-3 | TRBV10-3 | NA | TGTGCCATCAGTGGTCAGTTGGACATGAGACTAGCGGGGTTAAGAGATACGCAGTATTTT | CAISGQLDMRLAGLRDTQYF
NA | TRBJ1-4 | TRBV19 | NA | TGTGCCAGTAGTATTCTGGACAAGGGGAATGAAAAACTGTTTTTT | CASSILDKGNEKLFF
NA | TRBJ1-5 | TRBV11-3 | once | TGTGCCAGCAGACCAGGACAGTACGGAGCGAGCAATCAGCCCCAGCATTTT | CASRPGQYGASNQPQHF
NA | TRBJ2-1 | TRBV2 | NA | TGTGCCAGCAGTGAAGGTGGGGGAGGCCTGGTGGTTGAGCAGTTCTTC | CASSEGGGGLVVEQFF
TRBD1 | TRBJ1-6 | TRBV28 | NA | TGTGCCAGCAGTTTAATGGACAGGTCTGCTTCACCCCTCCACTTT | CASSLMDRSASPLHF
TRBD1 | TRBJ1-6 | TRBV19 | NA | TGTGCCAGTAGTATGAACAGCCAAGGGGGCAATTCACCCCTCCACTTT | CASSMNSQGGNSPLHF
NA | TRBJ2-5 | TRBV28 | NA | TGTGCCAGCAGTTCCGCTACCAGGGAGACCCAGTACTTC | CASSSATRETQYF
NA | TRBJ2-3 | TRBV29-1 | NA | TGCAGCGTCCTACCTTCACTTTGGACAGCGACAGATACGCAGTATTTT | CSVLPSLWTATDTQYF
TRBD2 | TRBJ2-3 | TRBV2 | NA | TGTGCCAGCAGTGCGGGACTAGCGGGGTCCACAGATACGCAGTATTTT | CASSAGLAGSTDTQYF
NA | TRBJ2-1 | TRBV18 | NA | TGTGCCAGCTCGTACCTATCCCTCCATGAGCAGTTCTTC | CASSYLSLHEQFF
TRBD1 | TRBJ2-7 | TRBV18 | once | TGTGCCAGCTACCAGGGGGTAGGCGCCTACGAGCAGTACTTC | CASYQGVGAYEQYF
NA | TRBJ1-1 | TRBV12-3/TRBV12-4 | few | TGTGCCAGCAGCCTGGAGCAGGGTGAAGCTTTCTTT | CASSLEQGEAFF
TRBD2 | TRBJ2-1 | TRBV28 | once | TGTGCCAGCTCCGGCGGGGGGCGCCCCAATGAGCAGTTCTTC | CASSGGGRPNEQFF
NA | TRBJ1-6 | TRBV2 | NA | TGTGCCAGCATGGGCGGGTATAATTCACCCCTCCACTTT | CASMGGYNSPLHF
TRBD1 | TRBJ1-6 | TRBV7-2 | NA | TGTGCCAGCAGCTTAGGTGGGGACAGGGTTTCACCCCTCCACTTT | CASSLGGDRVSPLHF
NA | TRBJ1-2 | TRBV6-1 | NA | TGTGCCAGCAGTGAATTCGGGTCCGGCTATGGCTACACCTTC | CASSEFGSGYGYTF
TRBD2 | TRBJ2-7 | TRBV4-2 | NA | TGTGCCAGCAGCCAGGCTTTGGGACTAAACTACGAGCAGTACTTC | CASSQALGLNYEQYF
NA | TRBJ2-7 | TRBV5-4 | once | TGTGCCAGCAGCTTGGAAAGGGGCGTCTACGAGCAGTACTTC | CASSLERGVYEQYF
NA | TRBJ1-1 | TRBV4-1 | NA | TGCGCCAGCAGACTAGGGGGCACTGAAGCTTTCTTT | CASRLGGTEAFF
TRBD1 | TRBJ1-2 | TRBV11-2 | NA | TGTGCCAGCAGCTCGTACAGGGGGCGAAGCTATGGCTACACCTTC | CASSSYRGRSYGYTF
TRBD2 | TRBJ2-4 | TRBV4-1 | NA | TGCGCCAGCAGCCAAGCCGGGGGGTTGGACATTCAGTACTTC | CASSQAGGLDIQYF
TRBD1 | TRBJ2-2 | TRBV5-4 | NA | TGTGCCAGCACTCAACAGGGGGGTTCGGCCGGGGAGCTGTTTTTT | CASTQQGGSAGELFF
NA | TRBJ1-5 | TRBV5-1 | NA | TGCGCCAGCAGCCTTCAGGGGCATCAGCCCCAGCATTTT | CASSLQGHQPQHF
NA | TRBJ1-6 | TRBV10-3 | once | TGTGCCATCAGTGAGACCTCAGGGGTAGCCTATAATTCACCCCTCCACTTT | CAISETSGVAYNSPLHF
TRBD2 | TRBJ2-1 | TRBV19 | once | TGTGCCAGTAGAATGACTAGCGGGAGATTCTCCTACAATGAGCAGTTCTTC | CASRMTSGRFSYNEQFF
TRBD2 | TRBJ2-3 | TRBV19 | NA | TGTGCCAGTAGTGCTATACTAGCGGCAGATACGCAGTATTTT | CASSAILAADTQYF
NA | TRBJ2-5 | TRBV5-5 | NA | TGTGCCAGCACGCGGGCGTGGGAAGAGACCCAGTACTTC | CASTRAWEETQYF
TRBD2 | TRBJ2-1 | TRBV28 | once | TGTGCCAGCTCACCGGGACTAGCGGGCAATGAGCAGTTCTTC | CASSPGLAGNEQFF
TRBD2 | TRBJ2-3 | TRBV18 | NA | TGTGCCAGCTCACCATTAGCGGGAAGCACAGATACGCAGTATTTT | CASSPLAGSTDTQYF
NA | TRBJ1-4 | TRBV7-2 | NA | TGTGCCAGCAGCTTAGCACAACCCCCGGGGGAACTGTTTTTT | CASSLAQPPGELFF